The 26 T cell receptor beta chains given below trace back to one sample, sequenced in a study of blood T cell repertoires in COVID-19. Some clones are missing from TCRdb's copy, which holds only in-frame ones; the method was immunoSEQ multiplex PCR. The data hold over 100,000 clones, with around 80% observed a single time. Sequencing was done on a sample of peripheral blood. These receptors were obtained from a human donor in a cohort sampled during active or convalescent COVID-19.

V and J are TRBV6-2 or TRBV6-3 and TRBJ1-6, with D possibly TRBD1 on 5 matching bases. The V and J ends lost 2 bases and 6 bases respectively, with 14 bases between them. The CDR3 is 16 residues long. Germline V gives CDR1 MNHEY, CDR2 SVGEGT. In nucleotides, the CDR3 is TGTGCCAGCAGTTACCCGCCGGGAGGGGTTAATTCACCCCTCCACTTT. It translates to CASSYPPGGVNSPLHF.

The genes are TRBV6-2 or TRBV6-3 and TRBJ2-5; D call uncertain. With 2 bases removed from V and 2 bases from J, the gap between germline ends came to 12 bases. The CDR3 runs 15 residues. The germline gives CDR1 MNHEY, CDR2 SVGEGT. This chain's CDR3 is CASSYVLIGQETQYF. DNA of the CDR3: TGTGCCAGCAGTTACGTCCTAATCGGGCAAGAGACCCAGTACTTC.

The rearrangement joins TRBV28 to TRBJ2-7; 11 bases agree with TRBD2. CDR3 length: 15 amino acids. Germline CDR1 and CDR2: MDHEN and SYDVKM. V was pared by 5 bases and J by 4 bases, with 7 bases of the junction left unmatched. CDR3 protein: CASSETSGKGYEQYF. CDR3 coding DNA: TGTGCCAGCAGTGAGACTAGCGGGAAAGGATACGAGCAGTACTTC.

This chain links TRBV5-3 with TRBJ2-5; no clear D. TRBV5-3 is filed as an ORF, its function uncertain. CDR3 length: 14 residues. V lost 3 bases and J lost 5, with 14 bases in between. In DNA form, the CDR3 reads TGTGCCAGAAGCTGGCCCGGCCTCAGGGAGACCCAGTACTTC. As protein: CARSWPGLRETQYF.

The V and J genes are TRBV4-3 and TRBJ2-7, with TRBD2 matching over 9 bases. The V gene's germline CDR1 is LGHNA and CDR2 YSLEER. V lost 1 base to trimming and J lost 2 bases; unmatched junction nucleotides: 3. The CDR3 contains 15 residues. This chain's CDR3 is CASSQVASGAYEQYF. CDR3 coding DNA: TGCGCCAGCAGCCAAGTAGCTAGCGGGGCCTACGAGCAGTACTTC.

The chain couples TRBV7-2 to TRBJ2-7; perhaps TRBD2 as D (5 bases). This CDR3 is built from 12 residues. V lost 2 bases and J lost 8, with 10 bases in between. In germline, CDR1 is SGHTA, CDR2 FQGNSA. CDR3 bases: TGTGCCAGCAGCTTATTGAGGGAACAGCAGTACTTC. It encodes CASSLLREQQYF.

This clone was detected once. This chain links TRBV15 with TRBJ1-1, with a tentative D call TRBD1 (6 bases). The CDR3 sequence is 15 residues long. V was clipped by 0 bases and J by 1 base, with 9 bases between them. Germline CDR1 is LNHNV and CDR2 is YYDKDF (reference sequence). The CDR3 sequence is CATSREGTRNTEAFF. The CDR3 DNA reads TGTGCCACCAGCAGAGAGGGGACAAGGAACACTGAAGCTTTCTTT.

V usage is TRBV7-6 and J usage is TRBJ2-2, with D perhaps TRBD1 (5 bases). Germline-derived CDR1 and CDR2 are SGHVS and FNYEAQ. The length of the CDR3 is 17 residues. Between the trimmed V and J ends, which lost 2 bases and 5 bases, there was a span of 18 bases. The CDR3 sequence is CASSLLGAQWGTGELFF. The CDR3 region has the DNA TGTGCCAGCAGCTTATTAGGGGCACAGTGGGGAACCGGGGAGCTGTTTTTT.

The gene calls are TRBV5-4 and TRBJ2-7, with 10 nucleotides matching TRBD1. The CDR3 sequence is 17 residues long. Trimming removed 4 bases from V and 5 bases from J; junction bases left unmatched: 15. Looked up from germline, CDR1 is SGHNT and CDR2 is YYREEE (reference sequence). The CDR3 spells CASSPTRPGQGSHEQYF. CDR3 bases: TGTGCCAGCAGCCCCACGCGTCCGGGACAGGGGTCCCACGAGCAGTACTTC.

As DNA, the CDR3 is TGTGCCAGCAGCTTAGCGGTACTAGCTGACACAGATACGCAGTATTTT. Encoded protein: CASSLAVLADTDTQYF. This chain uses TRBV7-8 with TRBJ2-3; a possible D gene is TRBD2 (6 bases). With 0 bases removed from V and 2 bases from J, the gap between germline ends came to 12 bases. Germline values: CDR1 SGHVS, CDR2 FQNEAQ. This CDR3 region has 16 residues.

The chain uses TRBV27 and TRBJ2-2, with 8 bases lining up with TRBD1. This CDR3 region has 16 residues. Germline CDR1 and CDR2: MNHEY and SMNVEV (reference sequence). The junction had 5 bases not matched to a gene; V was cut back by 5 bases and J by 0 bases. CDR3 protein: CASSRQGSSNTGELFF. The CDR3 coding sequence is TGTGCCAGCAGTCGACAGGGGTCGTCGAACACCGGGGAGCTGTTTTTT.

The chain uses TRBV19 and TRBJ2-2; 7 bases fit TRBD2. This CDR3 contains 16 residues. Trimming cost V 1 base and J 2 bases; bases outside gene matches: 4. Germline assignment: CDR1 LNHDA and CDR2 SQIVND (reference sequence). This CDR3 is CASSIVSGINTGELFF. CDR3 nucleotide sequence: TGTGCCAGTAGTATAGTGAGCGGGATCAACACCGGGGAGCTGTTTTTT.

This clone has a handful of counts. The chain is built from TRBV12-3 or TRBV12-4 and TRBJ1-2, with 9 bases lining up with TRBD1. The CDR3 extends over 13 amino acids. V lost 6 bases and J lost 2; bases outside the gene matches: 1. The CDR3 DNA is TGTGCCAGCAGGACAGGGGGGAACTATGGCTACACCTTC. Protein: CASRTGGNYGYTF.

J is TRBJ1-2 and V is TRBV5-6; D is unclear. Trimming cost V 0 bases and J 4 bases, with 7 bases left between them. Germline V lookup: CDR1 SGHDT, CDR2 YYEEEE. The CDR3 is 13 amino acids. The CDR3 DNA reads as TGTGCCAGCAGCTTGGGGGCGGGCTATGGCTACACCTTC. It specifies CASSLGAGYGYTF.

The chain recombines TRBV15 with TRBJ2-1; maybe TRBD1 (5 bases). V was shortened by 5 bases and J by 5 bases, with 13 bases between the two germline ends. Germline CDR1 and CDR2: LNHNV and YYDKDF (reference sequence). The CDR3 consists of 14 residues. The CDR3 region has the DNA TGTGCCACCAGCCACAGGAACATACACAATGAGCAGTTCTTC. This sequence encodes CATSHRNIHNEQFF.

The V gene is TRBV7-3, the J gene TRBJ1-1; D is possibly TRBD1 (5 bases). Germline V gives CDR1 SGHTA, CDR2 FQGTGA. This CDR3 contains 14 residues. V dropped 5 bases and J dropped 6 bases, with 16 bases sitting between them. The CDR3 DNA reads TGTGCCAGCAGCCCTCCGGGGGGAAGACCTGAAGCTTTCTTT. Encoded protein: CASSPPGGRPEAFF.

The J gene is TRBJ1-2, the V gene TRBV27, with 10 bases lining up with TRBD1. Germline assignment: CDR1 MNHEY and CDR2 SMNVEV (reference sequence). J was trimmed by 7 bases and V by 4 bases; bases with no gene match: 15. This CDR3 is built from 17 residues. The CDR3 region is CASSSGTGVGVEAGYTF. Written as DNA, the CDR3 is TGTGCCAGCAGTTCCGGGACAGGGGTTGGGGTGGAAGCTGGCTACACCTTC.

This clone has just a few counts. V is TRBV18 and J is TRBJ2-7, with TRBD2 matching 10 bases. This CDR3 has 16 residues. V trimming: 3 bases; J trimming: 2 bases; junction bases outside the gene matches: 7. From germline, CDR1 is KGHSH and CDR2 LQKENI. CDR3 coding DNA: TGTGCCAGCTCACCCCCCCCTAGCGGGGGTCCCTACGAGCAGTACTTC. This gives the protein CASSPPPSGGPYEQYF.

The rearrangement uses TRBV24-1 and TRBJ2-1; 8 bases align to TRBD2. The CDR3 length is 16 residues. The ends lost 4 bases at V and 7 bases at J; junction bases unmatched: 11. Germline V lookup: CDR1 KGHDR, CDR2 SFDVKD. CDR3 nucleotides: TGTGCCACCAGTGACAAACTAGCGGACTTGATGAATGAGCAGTTCTTC. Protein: CATSDKLADLMNEQFF.

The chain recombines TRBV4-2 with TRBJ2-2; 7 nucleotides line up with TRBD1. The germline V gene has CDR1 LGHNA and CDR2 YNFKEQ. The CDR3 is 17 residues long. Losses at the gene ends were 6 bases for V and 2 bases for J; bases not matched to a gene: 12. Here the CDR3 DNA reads TGTGCCAGCAGATCCGACAGGGACCTTAAAAACACCGGGGAGCTGTTTTTT. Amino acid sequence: CASRSDRDLKNTGELFF.

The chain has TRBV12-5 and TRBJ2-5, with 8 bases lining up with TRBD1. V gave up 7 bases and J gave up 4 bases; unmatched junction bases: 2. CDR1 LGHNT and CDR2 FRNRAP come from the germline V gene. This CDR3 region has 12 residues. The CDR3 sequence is CASADRGETQYF. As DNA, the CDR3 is TGTGCTAGTGCCGACAGGGGAGAGACCCAGTACTTC.

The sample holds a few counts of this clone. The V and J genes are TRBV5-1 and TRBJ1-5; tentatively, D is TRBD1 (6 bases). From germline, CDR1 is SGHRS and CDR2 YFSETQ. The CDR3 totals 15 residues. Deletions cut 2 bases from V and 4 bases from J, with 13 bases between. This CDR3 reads CASSLTGSGNQPQHF. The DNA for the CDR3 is TGCGCCAGCAGCTTAACAGGGTCAGGGAATCAGCCCCAGCATTTT.

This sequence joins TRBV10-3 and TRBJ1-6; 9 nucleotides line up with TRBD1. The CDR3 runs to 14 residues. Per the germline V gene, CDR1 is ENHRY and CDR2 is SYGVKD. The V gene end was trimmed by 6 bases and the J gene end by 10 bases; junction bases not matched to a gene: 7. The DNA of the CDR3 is TGTGCCATCAGAGGGGACAGGGAGACCTCACCCCTCCACTTT. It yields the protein CAIRGDRETSPLHF.

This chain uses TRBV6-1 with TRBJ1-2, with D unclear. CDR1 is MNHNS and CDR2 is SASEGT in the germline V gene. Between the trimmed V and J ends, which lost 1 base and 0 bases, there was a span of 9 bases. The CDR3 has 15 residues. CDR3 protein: CASSEVYTANYGYTF. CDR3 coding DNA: TGTGCCAGCAGTGAAGTGTACACAGCTAACTATGGCTACACCTTC.

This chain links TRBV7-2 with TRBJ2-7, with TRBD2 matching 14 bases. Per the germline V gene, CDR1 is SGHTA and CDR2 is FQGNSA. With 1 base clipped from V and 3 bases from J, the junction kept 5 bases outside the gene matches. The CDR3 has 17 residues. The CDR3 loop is CASSLGGLAGVRYEQYF. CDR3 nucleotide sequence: TGTGCCAGCAGCTTAGGGGGACTAGCGGGAGTTCGCTACGAGCAGTACTTC.

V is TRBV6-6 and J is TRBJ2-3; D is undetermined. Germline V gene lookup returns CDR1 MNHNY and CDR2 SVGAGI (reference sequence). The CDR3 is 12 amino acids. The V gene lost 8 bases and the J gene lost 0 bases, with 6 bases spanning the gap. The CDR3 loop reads CASSPSTDTQYF. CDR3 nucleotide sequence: TGTGCCAGCTCCCCGAGCACAGATACGCAGTATTTT.